The T cell receptor (beta chain) described here comes from a study of cytomegalovirus exposure and HLA in healthy donors (dated by TCRdb to the late 2010s). For context, the study as a whole: An earlier analysis of under 600 of the donors reported about 290 Gb of sequence data and some 120 million unique TCR beta sequences from about 179 million T cells. In a later analysis, previously published TCR beta repertoires from 670 or so donors were re-analyzed and high-resolution HLA genotyping was added so that TCR occurrence patterns could be studied. Every discovery cohort repertoire had been produced on one sequencing platform. Among several hundred genotyped donors of the cohort, an average of approximately 240,000 unique TCR beta nucleotide sequences was sequenced per donor, of which roughly 18% were non-productive. To predict cytomegalovirus infection status, the study combined high-throughput TCR immunosequencing, statistical association of individual TCRs with disease status, and machine learning. Both class I and class II loci were covered by HLA typing, at four-digit resolution. Donor age, sex, ethnicity and CMV serostatus were collected together with the repertoire data. An earlier analysis of approximately 500 of the donors applied high-throughput TCR beta sequencing to assess whether each TCR beta V gene segment acted as functional or pseudogenic. The study used immunosequencing to profile the T cell repertoires of 600 to 850 subjects and linked those repertoires to cytomegalovirus serostatus. Roughly five DR-DQ haplotypes were handled as single units for association and clustering because linkage in the cohort was strong. Typing coverage differed by locus: A, B, C, DRB1 and DQB1 were typed in about 629-630 donors, DQA1 in approximately 520, DPA1 in around 600, and DPB1 in 400 to 490. Rather than using new phenotypic data, the later analysis identified candidate immune exposures from TCR beta sequences and from how often those sequences occurred across donors. Among the roughly 390 genotyped donors, 75% to 90% belonged to the genetic ancestry cluster associated with self-reported Caucasian donors. An early release covering roughly 580 HLA-typed donors comprised about 290 gigabases of sequencing data and roughly 86 million unique TCR sequences. A later genetic analysis used genome-wide SNP genotypes for about three fifths of the roughly 700 donors, treating that subset as a discovery cohort. In addition to the first cohort of 666 subjects, a separate validation cohort of 130 or so different subjects was used. The study was designed to test whether signatures of past pathogen exposure could be identified by cataloging public T cell receptors. Overall study outcomes, separate from this receptor: The earlier analysis of around 600 of the donors excluded roughly 17 rarely observed V segments, including chromosome 9 orphons, because counts were too low. The study listed 150 to 200 TCR beta chains as associated with cytomegalovirus. In a later analysis, HLA-associated TCR beta chains showed more clonal expansion and lower generation probabilities than non-associated chains that were equally common. A later genetic analysis reported fewer N-insertions in productive TCRs among donors in an Asian-associated ancestry cluster than the roughly 620-donor mean. The classifier was reported to diagnose cytomegalovirus status with high specificity and sensitivity in both the original and validation cohorts. The only immune exposure information available for the cohort was CMV serostatus. Several of the top co-occurrence clusters appeared to be linked to parvovirus B19, influenza, CMV and Epstein-Barr virus, according to a later analysis. The sequencing pipeline was judged likely to have produced a cluster of highly shared sequence variants as a technical artifact. Correlated functional status among segregating V segments might reflect linkage disequilibrium, but an unknown experimental factor could not be ruled out. Because the 87-base-pair reads could not distinguish some IMGT-functional V segments, including TRBV6-2 and TRBV6-3, those segments were excluded. Most TCR sequences were observed very rarely across donors, whereas some public TCRs were present in many individuals. When HLA alleles, especially DR and DQ, strongly co-occurred, TCR associations were difficult to assign to individual alleles. Sequencing depth was assumed to be roughly uniform across donors in the presence/absence analyses, though that assumption may not hold. Three of the identified cytomegalovirus-associated TCR beta chains were confirmed in vitro to be specific for cytomegalovirus antigens. A later genetic analysis associated a missense DCLRE1C variant with V-gene and J-gene trimming of TCR beta chains, and an independent cohort replicated the association. HLA typing was unavailable for some donors at each locus, so association tests used only the typed subset. A further reported finding was that TCR beta sequences accurately predicted the HLA-A and HLA-B alleles for most subjects in the first cohort. A later analysis found that most CMV-associated TCR beta chains appeared HLA-restricted, with HLA associations seemingly driven largely by CMV exposure. In an earlier analysis of about 550 of the donors, most TCR beta V segments were observed in productive rearrangements about 90% or about 30% of the time, broadly matching IMGT annotations. The authors suggested that the approach could potentially be generalized to other disease states and immunological phenotypes. In a later analysis, TCR association rates were found to vary across HLA loci, with the most associated TCRs seen for DRB1 alleles and the fewest for HLA-C alleles. A later analysis associated roughly 17,000 TCR beta sequences with specific HLA alleles at a false discovery rate of 0.05. Only TCR beta chains were sequenced in this cohort, and the absence of alpha or paired-chain data limited detectable features.

Concerning this clone: Its specific antigen is unknown.

V is cut by 2 bases and J by 0 bases, and the space between the germline ends is 4 bases. The CDR1 and CDR2 encoded by the germline V gene are KGHSH and LQKENI. There are 13 amino acids in the CDR3, from cysteine to phenylalanine inclusive. The entry retains the CDR3 DNA only, 39 bases that are in frame from base 1. The cohort comprised several hundred healthy bone marrow donors. All cohort members were sampled while nominally healthy, although unrecorded immune exposures were likely present. The donor tested CMV seronegative, placing the donor among the 352 seronegative members of the cohort. A peripheral blood sample was collected from each donor, and TCR beta sequencing was performed on peripheral blood mononuclear cells. The Qiagen DNeasy Blood Extraction Kit was used to extract genomic DNA from the blood cell samples. The protocol used for the library was the immunoSEQ multiplex PCR assay. A mixture of 60 forward primers for TCR Vbeta segments and 13 reverse primers for TCR Jbeta segments was used in the multiplex PCR. The CDR3 region of rearranged TCR beta genes was amplified from genomic DNA with a multiplex PCR assay. Amplified TCR beta libraries were sequenced as 87-base-pair reads on the Illumina HiSeq System. Under the source paper's analysis protocol: In a later analysis, some 80 million unique TCR beta chains were counted across the roughly 610 repertoires, and roughly 11 million of these chains were shared by at least two donors. A nearest-neighbor algorithm error-corrected the raw reads and collapsed the reads into unique sequences, merging closely related sequences to remove PCR and sequencing errors. V, D and J gene segments were assigned by aligning CDR3 sequences to IMGT reference sequences. For a sequence to be retained, a match of at least six nucleotides was required to both a V gene segment and a J gene segment. Rearrangements were classified as productive when the CDR3 lacked stop codons and remained in frame with V and J, and all other rearrangements were classified as non-productive. CDR3 was defined according to IMGT convention as the region running from the second conserved V-encoded cysteine to the conserved J-encoded phenylalanine. In an earlier analysis of 550 to 650 of the donors, sequences lacking an unambiguous match to a single V gene segment were excluded. An earlier analysis of a few hundred of the donors called V segments functional above 56.7% productive rearrangements and segregating when the between-donor standard deviation exceeded 5%. To diagnose cytomegalovirus status from the catalog of TCR beta chain sequences, a statistical classification framework was built. In a later analysis, V and J genes were assigned by comparing TCR nucleotide sequences against IMGT/GENE-DB human TR gene sequences. The TCRdist pipeline was used in a later analysis to assign CDR3 sequences and most-parsimonious VDJ recombination scenarios. In a later analysis, each TCR beta chain was defined by its CDR3 amino acid sequence together with its V-gene family, and reads lacking a unique V-gene family were excluded. To address suspected cross-contamination and a sequencing artifact, a later analysis removed roughly 640 highly shared, low-generation-probability nucleotide sequences. For each public chain, a later analysis derived a clonal expansion index from normalized ranks of inferred template counts within each repertoire. In a later analysis, generation probabilities were computed using a VDJ recombination model fitted to out-of-frame rearrangements, and the results were checked against IGoR. In a later analysis, TCR-TCR, TCR-HLA and TCR-CMV co-occurrence was scored with hypergeometric tests, and a repertoire-size bias correction was applied to TCR pairs. In a later analysis, false discovery rates were estimated by permuting HLA or CMV assignments 20 times. In a later analysis, co-occurring TCRs were grouped with DBSCAN, and TCRdist sequence similarity was added when clustering was performed within HLA-allele-positive subsets. For co-occurrence clustering, repertoires with fewer than 30,000 or more than 120,000 public chains were excluded, along with about five repertoires with anomalous nucleotide sharing. The immuneACCESS repertoire file appears here via TCRdb, limited to in-frame rearrangements. These files lack a portion of the clones; in checked studies, under half of the deficit traces to unresolved V genes, and the cause of the others is not known. That table gives V, J and clone size, and the DNA gave D and trimming. The sample table gives roughly 80,000 clones. The top ten clones comprise approximately 1% of the sample.

Recombination connected TRBV18 to TRBJ1-1, with no confidently assigned D gene. The source is a woman under 40 in good health and CMV-seronegative. Sequencing input: PBMCs. The sequenced DNA is TGTGCCAGCTCACCAGGGCTGAACACTGAAGCTTTCTTT. Translated, it reads CASSPGLNTEAFF.